One T cell receptor beta chain is described in this entry. Its antigen is not known. TCRdb keeps only in-frame clones here, not all; method: immunoSEQ multiplex PCR. The table has roughly 140,000 clones, approximately 88% seen once. This sample is part of a study of T cell responses to AZD1222 COVID-19 vaccine. Whole-study findings and limits: Nearly half of spike-specific TCRs reportedly target variant regions that are unmutated in the B.1.351 and B.1.1.7 variants. No day 14 peak samples; only post-peak repertoires were characterized. Most donors were white British, females outnumbered males, and clonal diversity was possibly underestimated.

This TCR came from an adult in good health. Sequenced material: peripheral blood, taken on day 0 of AZD1222 vaccination.

CDR3 sequence: CASSPETLTGNHYGYTF. The CDR3 DNA sequence: TGTGCCAGCAGCCCGGAGACTTTGACAGGGAACCACTATGGCTACACCTTC. The chain employs TRBV7-9 and TRBJ1-2; TRBD1 aligns across 7 bases. This CDR3 comprises 17 residues. The germline CDR1 and CDR2 sequences are SEHNR and FQNEAQ (reference sequence). V lost 5 bases and J lost 3; bases outside the gene matches: 15.